One sample yielded the 18 T cell receptor beta chains listed below, sequenced in a study of T cell responses to AZD1222 COVID-19 vaccine. The table came from immunoSEQ multiplex PCR; TCRdb's copy has only in-frame clones and leaves some out. This repertoire shows around 78,000 clones, 87% found once; its top ten account for 24%. Sequencing was performed on peripheral blood, taken on day 0 of AZD1222 vaccination. The receptors come from an adult in good health.

This clone was seen only once. The chain uses TRBV9 and TRBJ2-5, with no clear D. Per germline, CDR1 SGDLS and CDR2 YYNGEE. The CDR3 consists of 15 residues. The V end lost 0 bases, the J end lost 5 bases, and 14 bases lay between the germline ends. In DNA, the CDR3 is TGTGCCAGCAGCGTAGCTGTGTCTTATGGGGAGACCCAGTACTTC. Translating gives CASSVAVSYGETQYF.

V is TRBV30 and J is TRBJ1-3; D gene ambiguous. CDR1 and CDR2 from the germline V gene are GTSNPN and SVGIG (reference sequence). The CDR3 covers 13 residues. The V end lost 4 bases, the J end lost 5 bases, and 12 bases lay between the germline ends. The CDR3 sequence: CAWNIDRRNTIYF. The CDR3 DNA sequence: TGTGCCTGGAATATAGACCGTCGAAACACCATATATTTT.

The chain carries TRBV9 and TRBJ2-2; D might be TRBD2 (6 bases). The CDR3 totals 15 residues. Germline V gene data show CDR1 as SGDLS and CDR2 as YYNGEE. Deletions cut 2 bases from V and 2 bases from J, with 10 bases between. This CDR3 reads CASSVSGANTGELFF. Written as DNA, the CDR3 is TGTGCCAGCAGCGTCTCGGGAGCCAACACCGGGGAGCTGTTTTTT.

The chain carries TRBV6-5 and TRBJ2-7; D gene unclear. This CDR3 is 15 amino acids long. CDR1 is MNHEY and CDR2 is SVGAGI in the germline V gene. Trimming took 0 bases from V and 0 from J, leaving 9 bases between them. The CDR3 DNA follows: TGTGCCAGCAGTTACTCGTCAGTTACCTCCTACGAGCAGTACTTC. The encoded protein is CASSYSSVTSYEQYF.

The chain has TRBV28 and TRBJ2-7, with D perhaps TRBD2 (5 bases). Trimming took off 5 bases at V and 6 bases at J, with 20 bases between the two ends. This CDR3 is 15 amino acids long. Germline CDR1 MDHEN, CDR2 SYDVKM. The CDR3 reads CASSPRMVSRVEQYF. Here the CDR3 DNA reads TGTGCCAGCAGTCCCCGTATGGTTTCGAGGGTCGAGCAGTACTTC.

The rearrangement links TRBV5-1 to TRBJ2-7; D unclear. Germline-derived CDR1 and CDR2 are SGHRS and YFSETQ. The CDR3 is 13 amino acids. The V gene lost 2 bases and the J gene lost 3 bases, with 9 bases spanning the gap. Here the CDR3 DNA reads TGCGCCAGCAGCTTTCAGCTTCGCTACGAGCAGTACTTC. Translating it yields CASSFQLRYEQYF.

This clone occurred a few times. The rearrangement uses TRBV9 and TRBJ1-1; D gene ambiguous. The CDR3 extends over 13 amino acids. V dropped 0 bases and J dropped 6 bases, with 9 bases sitting between them. Germline assignment: CDR1 SGDLS and CDR2 YYNGEE. This chain's CDR3 is CASSVEEGSEAFF. The CDR3 region has the DNA TGTGCCAGCAGCGTAGAGGAGGGTTCTGAAGCTTTCTTT.

The chain combines TRBV7-9 with TRBJ1-1; D uncertain. Trimming cost V 1 base and J 1 base, with 10 bases left between them. The CDR3 contains 15 residues. The germline CDR1 and CDR2 sequences are SEHNR and FQNEAQ (reference sequence). Here the CDR3 reads CASSLVSGPNTEAFF. The CDR3 region has the DNA TGTGCCAGCAGCTTAGTTAGTGGCCCGAACACTGAAGCTTTCTTT.

The rearrangement uses TRBV6-6 and TRBJ2-2; TRBD1 aligns across 8 bases. The CDR3 extends over 14 amino acids. Germline values: CDR1 MNHNY, CDR2 SVGAGI (reference sequence). V was clipped by 2 bases and J by 5 bases; unmatched bases: 1. CDR3 DNA: TGTGCCAGCAGTTACCGGACAGGGACCGGGGAGCTGTTTTTT. Translated: CASSYRTGTGELFF.

This clone occurred once. The rearrangement joins TRBV7-9 to TRBJ1-2, with D unclear. The CDR3 is 13 amino acids. The V end was cut by 1 base, the J end by 2 bases, with 5 bases between. From germline, CDR1 is SEHNR and CDR2 FQNEAQ (reference sequence). The CDR3, as DNA: TGTGCCAGCAGCTTAGAGGACAACTATGGCTACACCTTC. It is translated as CASSLEDNYGYTF.

The chain joins TRBV6-1 to TRBJ2-6; D is ambiguous. Germline CDR1 and CDR2: MNHNS and SASEGT. V lost 1 base to trimming and J lost 2 bases, with 6 bases between them. CDR3 length equals 15 residues. CDR3 sequence reads: CASSEGRTGANVLTF. In nucleotides, the CDR3 is TGTGCCAGCAGTGAAGGGAGAACTGGGGCCAACGTCCTGACTTTC.

CDR3 DNA: TGTGCCAGTAGTATAGTAGGACTCTTCTATGGCTACACCTTC. Translated, it gives CASSIVGLFYGYTF. The V gene is TRBV19, the J gene TRBJ1-2; D remains unclear. This CDR3 comprises 14 residues. V shed 1 base and J shed 4 bases, with 10 bases lying between them. CDR1 is LNHDA, CDR2 SQIVND, per germline (reference sequence).

J is TRBJ2-1 and V is TRBV11-3; TRBD2 aligns across 8 bases. Germline V CDR1 and CDR2: SGHNT, YENEEA. The junction had 3 bases not matched to a gene; V was cut back by 1 base and J by 4 bases. The CDR3 has 15 residues. The CDR3 nucleotides read TGTGCCAGCAGCTTAGGGGCTAGCGGGTACAATGAGCAGTTCTTC. Protein sequence: CASSLGASGYNEQFF.

V gene TRBV19 combines with J gene TRBJ1-1; TRBD1 matches at 7 bases. This CDR3 is 14 amino acids long. Germline loops: CDR1 LNHDA, CDR2 SQIVND (reference sequence). The V segment lost 7 bases and the J segment 4 bases; nucleotides outside the gene matches: 9. The CDR3 nucleotides read TGTGCCAGTACCCTAGACAGGGTAGGCACTGAAGCTTTCTTT. This sequence encodes CASTLDRVGTEAFF.

The rearrangement joins TRBV27 to TRBJ2-3; perhaps TRBD2 as D (5 bases). Trimming removed 1 base at V and 2 bases at J, with 16 bases between. CDR3 size: 17 residues. Germline CDR1 reads MNHEY; CDR2 reads SMNVEV (reference sequence). The CDR3 nucleotides are TGTGCCAGCAGTTTATTCGGGAACCCAAATCCCACAGATACGCAGTATTTT. Translated, it gives CASSLFGNPNPTDTQYF.

This clone has only one observation. The V gene is TRBV27, the J gene TRBJ1-2, with D maybe TRBD1 (5 bases). This CDR3 has 14 amino acids. The germline gives CDR1 MNHEY, CDR2 SMNVEV (reference sequence). Trimming took off 3 bases at V and 8 bases at J, with 16 bases between the two ends. In nucleotides, the CDR3 is TGTGCCAGCAGTTTCGGGGGGAGGGTAGGCGGCTACACCTTC. Protein: CASSFGGRVGGYTF.

The CDR3 sequence: CASSQDSGRNQPQHF. DNA of the CDR3: TGTGCCAGCAGCCAAGATTCAGGTCGCAATCAGCCCCAGCATTTT. V usage is TRBV3-1 (or the pseudogene TRBV3-2) and J usage is TRBJ1-5; D call uncertain. The length of the CDR3 is 15 residues. V was shortened by 0 bases and J by 2 bases, with 8 bases between the two germline ends. CDR1 and CDR2 from the germline V gene are LGHDT and YNNKEL (reference sequence).

The chain is built from TRBV27 and TRBJ2-3, with unresolved D. Trimming left V 6 bases short and J 1 base short, with 8 bases between. CDR1 and CDR2 (germline): MNHEY, SMNVEV (reference sequence). The length of the CDR3 is 13 residues. The CDR3 protein is CASRSRGTDTQYF. CDR3 coding DNA: TGTGCCAGCAGGTCCCGGGGCACAGATACGCAGTATTTT.